This entry lists 18 T cell receptor beta chains sequenced from one sample in a study of blood T cell repertoires in COVID-19. Sequenced by immunoSEQ multiplex PCR; TCRdb stores in-frame clones only, minus some. The table shows 100,000 to 150,000 clones, with around 89% occurring only once. Sequencing was performed on peripheral blood. All receptors derive from a man aged 45-65 years with acute or convalescent COVID-19.

This sequence joins TRBV7-2 and TRBJ1-2; TRBD1 is a possible D gene (6 bases). The V end lost 4 bases, the J end lost 5 bases, and 17 bases lay between the germline ends. The CDR3 covers 15 residues. CDR1 SGHTA and CDR2 FQGNSA come from the germline V gene. The CDR3 DNA reads TGTGCCAGCAGCTCCCCGCTAGGGGGTACATATGGCTACACCTTC. Its protein is CASSSPLGGTYGYTF. Full variable domain (missing parts from reference TRBV7-2 and TRBJ1-2): GAGVSQSPSNKVTEKGKDVELRCDPISGHTALYWYRQSLGQGLEFLIYFQGNSAPDKSGLPSDRFSAERTGGSVSTLTIQRTQQEDSAVYLCASSSPLGGTYGYTFGSGTRLTVV.

This chain connects TRBV5-1 to TRBJ2-3; 9 bases fit TRBD2. CDR1 is SGHRS, CDR2 YFSETQ, per germline. The CDR3 is 15 amino acids. With 0 bases clipped from V and 4 bases from J, the junction kept 3 bases outside the gene matches. The CDR3 sequence is CASSLEVAGADTQYF. CDR3 bases: TGCGCCAGCAGCTTGGAGGTAGCGGGAGCAGATACGCAGTATTTT.

V usage is TRBV7-7 and J usage is TRBJ2-7; D uncertain. With 3 bases removed from V and 4 bases from J, the gap between germline ends came to 13 bases. The CDR3 loop spans 14 amino acids. Germline V gives CDR1 SSHAT, CDR2 FNYEAQ (reference sequence). The CDR3 spells CASSLMATGYEQYF. In DNA, the CDR3 is TGTGCCAGCAGCTTGATGGCAACGGGTTACGAGCAGTACTTC.

CDR3 in amino acids: CASSQDELAGVLGNTGELFF. The CDR3 DNA sequence: TGCGCCAGCAGCCAAGATGAGCTAGCGGGAGTTTTGGGAAACACCGGGGAGCTGTTTTTT. V usage is TRBV4-1 and J usage is TRBJ2-2; 10 nucleotides agree with TRBD2. Germline V gives CDR1 MGHRA, CDR2 YSYEKL. The CDR3 loop spans 20 amino acids. V was clipped by 0 bases and J by 2 bases; unmatched bases: 12.

This chain connects TRBV5-1 to TRBJ2-1, with TRBD2 identical over 7 bases. CDR1 is SGHRS and CDR2 is YFSETQ in the germline V gene. The V and J ends lost 2 bases and 1 base, in that order; junction bases with no gene match: 3. CDR3 length: 15 residues. CDR3 residues: CASSFTSVSYNEQFF. In nucleotides, the CDR3 is TGCGCCAGCAGCTTTACTAGCGTTTCCTACAATGAGCAGTTCTTC.

This rearrangement joins TRBV7-8 to TRBJ2-1; maybe TRBD2 (6 bases). The CDR3 totals 17 residues. Germline values: CDR1 SGHVS, CDR2 FQNEAQ. V was trimmed by 0 bases and J by 0 bases, leaving 12 bases between them. This chain's CDR3 is CASSLAQGLSSYNEQFF. The CDR3 DNA sequence: TGTGCCAGCAGCTTAGCGCAGGGACTGAGCTCCTACAATGAGCAGTTCTTC.

This clone was observed a handful of times. This chain uses TRBV2 with TRBJ2-7; 7 bases agree with TRBD1. Germline V gene sequence: CDR1 SNHLY, CDR2 FYNNEI. The CDR3 is 12 amino acids. V dropped 7 bases and J dropped 6; count of bases not matched to a gene: 6. The CDR3 here is CASTRDRVEQYF. Written as DNA, the CDR3 is TGTGCCAGCACCCGCGACAGGGTCGAGCAGTACTTC.

The chain employs TRBV3-1 (or the pseudogene TRBV3-2) and TRBJ2-5; 14 positions agree with TRBD2. CDR3 size: 18 residues. Per germline, CDR1 LGHDT and CDR2 YNNKEL (reference sequence). After removal of 4 bases from V and 7 bases from J, the junction contained 14 bases not matched to a gene. Here the CDR3 DNA reads TGTGCCAGCAGCCCAAAGGGACTAGCGGGAGACCCTCAGGGGACCCAGTACTTC. The encoded protein is CASSPKGLAGDPQGTQYF.

The V call is TRBV15, the J call TRBJ2-4; D gene unclear. Germline V gene data show CDR1 as LNHNV and CDR2 as YYDKDF (reference sequence). The V gene lost 1 base and the J gene lost 1 base, with 11 bases spanning the gap. The CDR3 covers 16 residues. CDR3 loop: CATSRGVLEAKNIQYF. The CDR3 DNA reads as TGTGCCACCAGCAGAGGCGTCTTGGAGGCCAAAAACATTCAGTACTTC.

The chain is built from TRBV29-1 and TRBJ2-7, with 8 bases fitting TRBD1. V lost 4 bases, J lost 2 bases, and 4 bases stayed unmatched. This CDR3 contains 13 residues. Germline CDR1 and CDR2: SQVTM and ANQGSEA. The CDR3 protein is CSVVTGDPYEQYF. The CDR3 DNA reads as TGCAGCGTTGTGACAGGGGACCCCTACGAGCAGTACTTC.

The chain uses TRBV6-2 or TRBV6-3 and TRBJ2-1; weak D call: TRBD2 (6 bases). CDR1 and CDR2 (germline): MNHEY, SVGEGT. The CDR3 contains 17 residues. Trimming stripped 0 bases from V and 6 bases from J, with 18 bases between. DNA of the CDR3: TGTGCCAGCAGTTACTCGGGTACCGGGAGTCTCCCCAATGAGCAGTTCTTC. This sequence encodes CASSYSGTGSLPNEQFF.

The chain couples TRBV19 to TRBJ2-7; D is perhaps TRBD1 (5 bases). The germline V gene encodes CDR1 LNHDA and CDR2 SQIVND (reference sequence). V was clipped by 5 bases and J by 3 bases, with 8 bases between them. The CDR3 extends over 12 amino acids. CDR3 DNA: TGTGCCAGTAGTCTCGACAGCTACGAGCAGTACTTC. Translated, it gives CASSLDSYEQYF.

This clone was counted a few times. The V gene is TRBV6-5, the J gene TRBJ2-7; no definite D call. The CDR3 consists of 15 residues. Trimming stripped 0 bases from V and 3 bases from J, with 12 bases between. The germline V gene encodes CDR1 MNHEY and CDR2 SVGAGI. The CDR3 loop reads CASSYSPQAYYEQYF. For the CDR3, the DNA is TGTGCCAGCAGTTACTCCCCCCAGGCTTACTACGAGCAGTACTTC.

V and J are TRBV3-1 (or the pseudogene TRBV3-2) and TRBJ1-6; 11 bases are a match to TRBD1. Per the germline V gene, CDR1 is LGHDT and CDR2 is YNNKEL (reference sequence). This CDR3 spans 17 amino acids. V was clipped by 4 bases and J by 7 bases; unmatched bases: 9. CDR3 in DNA: TGTGCCAGCAGCCCAGTCACGGACAGGGGGCCGAATTCACCCCTCCACTTT. The encoded protein is CASSPVTDRGPNSPLHF.

The genes are TRBV9 and TRBJ2-7, with 9 nucleotides matching TRBD2. The CDR3 extends over 14 amino acids. J gave up 4 bases and V 4 bases, and 6 bases lay outside the gene matches. Per the germline V gene, CDR1 is SGDLS and CDR2 is YYNGEE. CDR3 protein: CASSFRLADYEQYF. The CDR3, as DNA: TGTGCCAGCAGCTTCCGACTAGCGGATTACGAGCAGTACTTC.

The chain couples TRBV5-1 to TRBJ2-3, with 10 positions matching TRBD1. Germline assignment: CDR1 SGHRS and CDR2 YFSETQ. With 2 bases clipped from V and 3 bases from J, the junction kept 6 bases outside the gene matches. The CDR3 is 16 residues long. CDR3 loop: CASSFRQGAFTDTQYF. The DNA of the CDR3 is TGCGCCAGCAGCTTCAGACAGGGGGCTTTTACAGATACGCAGTATTTT.

The V gene is TRBV19, the J gene TRBJ2-1; TRBD1 agrees at 7 bases. Per germline, CDR1 LNHDA and CDR2 SQIVND (reference sequence). V gave up 5 bases and J gave up 8 bases; unmatched junction bases: 6. The CDR3 has 13 amino acids. The CDR3 nucleotides read TGTGCCAGTAGTCGGGACAGAAGCGATGAGCAGTTCTTC. Its translation: CASSRDRSDEQFF. Full variable domain (remainder filled in from reference TRBV19 and TRBJ2-1): DGGITQSPKYLFRKEGQNVTLSCEQNLNHDAMYWYRQDPGQGLRLIYYSQIVNDFQKGDIAEGYSVSREKKESFPLTVTSAQKNPTAFYLCASSRDRSDEQFFGPGTRLTVL.

Turning to this clone: Compared with germline, one end of the junction differs, possibly owing to a read error. The V and J genes are TRBV4-1 and TRBJ2-7; 10 bases agree with TRBD2. Germline CDR1 reads MGHRA; CDR2 reads YSYEKL. CDR3 size: 16 residues. CDR3 loop: CASSQDGGTSVYEQYF. The CDR3 DNA reads as TGCGCCAGCAGTCAAGATGGCGGGACTAGCGTCTACGAGCAGTACTTC.